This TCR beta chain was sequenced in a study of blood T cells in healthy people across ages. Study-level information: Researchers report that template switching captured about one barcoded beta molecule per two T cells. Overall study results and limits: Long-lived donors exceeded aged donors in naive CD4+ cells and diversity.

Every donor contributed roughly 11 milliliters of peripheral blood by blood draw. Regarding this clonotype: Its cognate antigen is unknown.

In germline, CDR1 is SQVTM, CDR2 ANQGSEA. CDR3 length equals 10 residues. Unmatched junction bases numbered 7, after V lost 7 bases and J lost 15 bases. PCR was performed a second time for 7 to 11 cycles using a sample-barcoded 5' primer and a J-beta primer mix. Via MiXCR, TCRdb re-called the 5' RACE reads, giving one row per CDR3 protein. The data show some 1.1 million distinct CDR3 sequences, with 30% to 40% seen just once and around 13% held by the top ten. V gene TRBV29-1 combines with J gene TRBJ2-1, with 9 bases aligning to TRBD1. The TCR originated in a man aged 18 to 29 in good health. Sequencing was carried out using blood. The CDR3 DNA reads TGCAGCGCCGCCGGACAGGGGCCGTTCTTC. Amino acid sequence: CSAAGQGPFF.